Listed below are T cell receptor beta chains from one sample, sequenced in a study of blood T cell repertoires in COVID-19. TCRdb's table, derived via immunoSEQ multiplex PCR, lists solely in-frame clones and lacks some. The sample includes 200,000 to 250,000 clones, about 78% of them seen just once. The sequencing input was peripheral blood. These receptors all stem from a woman aged 70-85 years with acute or convalescent COVID-19. Both conserved end residues are part of each CDR3. The order of the fields is V gene, clone size, D gene, J gene, CDR3 DNA, CDR3 protein. A D gene is named only where the DNA matches it firmly. Not all rows give a size; the values are once, few, many and, for expanded clones, a class.

v_call: TRBV4-3
clone_size: .
d_call: TRBD2
j_call: TRBJ2-1
cdr3_nt: TGCGCCAGCAGCCAAGAAGGACTAGCGGGGCTTGGACCTGAGCAGTTCTTC
cdr3_aa: CASSQEGLAGLGPEQFF

v_call: TRBV3-1/TRBV3-2
clone_size: once
d_call: .
j_call: TRBJ1-1
cdr3_nt: TGTGCCAGCAGCCTTTCCCAGGGGTGGGGCTCTGAAGCTTTCTTT
cdr3_aa: CASSLSQGWGSEAFF

v_call: TRBV5-1
clone_size: .
d_call: TRBD2
j_call: TRBJ2-7
cdr3_nt: TGCGCCAGCAGCCTGGAGCGGGGCCCTACCTACGAGCAGTACTTC
cdr3_aa: CASSLERGPTYEQYF

v_call: TRBV21-1
clone_size: .
d_call: .
j_call: TRBJ1-1
cdr3_nt: TGTGCCAGCGGGGGACAGTTGAACACTGAAGCTTTCTTT
cdr3_aa: CASGGQLNTEAFF

v_call: TRBV4-3
clone_size: .
d_call: TRBD1
j_call: TRBJ2-3
cdr3_nt: TGCGCCAGCAGCCATCGTGGCGTGGGACAGGGGATCCCAGATACGCAGTATTTT
cdr3_aa: CASSHRGVGQGIPDTQYF

v_call: TRBV6-1
clone_size: few
d_call: .
j_call: TRBJ1-2
cdr3_nt: TGTGCCAGCAGTGAAAGCCAATACTATGGCTACACCTTC
cdr3_aa: CASSESQYYGYTF

v_call: TRBV6-1
clone_size: once
d_call: TRBD2
j_call: TRBJ2-3
cdr3_nt: TGTGCCAGCAGTGAAGGGACTAGCGGGCGCACAGATACGCAGTATTTT
cdr3_aa: CASSEGTSGRTDTQYF

v_call: TRBV6-4
clone_size: .
d_call: TRBD2
j_call: TRBJ2-1
cdr3_nt: TGTGCCAGCAGATTGACTAGCGGGGGGGCAAATGAGCAGTTCTTC
cdr3_aa: CASRLTSGGANEQFF

v_call: TRBV11-2
clone_size: .
d_call: TRBD2
j_call: TRBJ2-2
cdr3_nt: TGTGCCAGCAGCTCTCACGGGGGGAGGACCGGGGAGCTGTTTTTT
cdr3_aa: CASSSHGGRTGELFF

v_call: TRBV11-2
clone_size: .
d_call: .
j_call: TRBJ2-1
cdr3_nt: TGTGCCAGCACCCGAACCCTCGGGGCCTACAATGAGCAGTTCTTC
cdr3_aa: CASTRTLGAYNEQFF

v_call: TRBV7-3
clone_size: .
d_call: TRBD2
j_call: TRBJ2-5
cdr3_nt: TGTGCCAGCAGCTTAAACGGACTAGCCGAGGGGGAGACCCAGTACTTC
cdr3_aa: CASSLNGLAEGETQYF

v_call: TRBV7-9
clone_size: .
d_call: .
j_call: TRBJ1-1
cdr3_nt: TGTGCCAGCAGCTTCTTCGGGGTCAACACTGAAGCTTTCTTT
cdr3_aa: CASSFFGVNTEAFF

v_call: TRBV6-5
clone_size: .
d_call: TRBD1
j_call: TRBJ2-7
cdr3_nt: TGTGCCAGCAGCCTTAATCCGGGACAGGTCTACGAGCAGTACTTC
cdr3_aa: CASSLNPGQVYEQYF

v_call: TRBV30
clone_size: once
d_call: .
j_call: TRBJ1-2
cdr3_nt: TGTGCCTGGACCACAGGTATCGGCTATGGCTACACCTTC
cdr3_aa: CAWTTGIGYGYTF

v_call: TRBV6-5
clone_size: .
d_call: TRBD1
j_call: TRBJ1-6
cdr3_nt: TGTGCCAGCATGGACGGACAGGGGAATTCACCCCTCCACTTT
cdr3_aa: CASMDGQGNSPLHF

v_call: TRBV24-1
clone_size: .
d_call: .
j_call: TRBJ1-5
cdr3_nt: TGTGCCACCAGTGATTCCACAGCTTCTCGCCAGCATTTT
cdr3_aa: CATSDSTASRQHF

v_call: TRBV7-2
clone_size: few
d_call: .
j_call: TRBJ2-7
cdr3_nt: TGTGCCAGCAGCACGTACAGGGAGGGCGAGCAGTACTTC
cdr3_aa: CASSTYREGEQYF

v_call: TRBV7-2
clone_size: .
d_call: TRBD2
j_call: TRBJ2-7
cdr3_nt: TGTGCCAGCACACTAAGTTCTAGCGGGGGGTCCTACGAGCAGTACTTC
cdr3_aa: CASTLSSSGGSYEQYF

v_call: TRBV9
clone_size: .
d_call: .
j_call: TRBJ1-1
cdr3_nt: TGTGCCAGCAGCGTAGAACCAGGAATGAACACTGAAGCTTTCTTT
cdr3_aa: CASSVEPGMNTEAFF

v_call: TRBV4-3
clone_size: .
d_call: TRBD2
j_call: TRBJ2-1
cdr3_nt: TGCGCCAGCAGCTTAGTCCTAGCGGGGGGGTACAATGAGCAGTTCTTC
cdr3_aa: CASSLVLAGGYNEQFF

v_call: TRBV7-3
clone_size: .
d_call: TRBD2
j_call: TRBJ2-4
cdr3_nt: TGTGCCAGCAGCTTCTCCGGGGGGGACATTCAGTACTTC
cdr3_aa: CASSFSGGDIQYF

v_call: TRBV13
clone_size: .
d_call: TRBD1
j_call: TRBJ1-4
cdr3_nt: TGTGCCAGCAGCTTAGGGGCTAGGGGGCGGGACGAAAAACTGTTTTTT
cdr3_aa: CASSLGARGRDEKLFF

v_call: TRBV3-1/TRBV3-2
clone_size: .
d_call: TRBD1
j_call: TRBJ2-3
cdr3_nt: TGTGCCAGCAGCCAAGCCGGACAGGGTACAGATATGCAGTATTTT
cdr3_aa: CASSQAGQGTDMQYF

v_call: TRBV9
clone_size: .
d_call: .
j_call: TRBJ1-2
cdr3_nt: TGTGCCAGCAGCGTACAGGGTAACTATGGCTACACCTTC
cdr3_aa: CASSVQGNYGYTF

v_call: TRBV6-5
clone_size: .
d_call: .
j_call: TRBJ2-1
cdr3_nt: TGTGCCAGCAGGGGCACAGGGAATGAGCAGTTCTTC
cdr3_aa: CASRGTGNEQFF

v_call: TRBV10-1
clone_size: .
d_call: TRBD1
j_call: TRBJ2-2
cdr3_nt: TGCGCCAGCAGTGAGGACAGGGGGCGAGGCACCGGGGAGCTGTTTTTT
cdr3_aa: CASSEDRGRGTGELFF

v_call: TRBV5-1
clone_size: .
d_call: TRBD1
j_call: TRBJ2-1
cdr3_nt: TGCGCCAGCAGCTTGGGATCCGGGACAGGGGGTTACAATGAGCAGTTCTTC
cdr3_aa: CASSLGSGTGGYNEQFF

v_call: TRBV19
clone_size: .
d_call: .
j_call: TRBJ2-3
cdr3_nt: TGTGCCAGTATCCCCCGAGGAGTAGCATTTTATGCAGATACGCAGTATTTT
cdr3_aa: CASIPRGVAFYADTQYF

v_call: TRBV20-1
clone_size: once
d_call: TRBD2
j_call: TRBJ2-5
cdr3_nt: TGCAGTGCTAGTCGGGGGGGGCAAGAGACCCAGTACTTC
cdr3_aa: CSASRGGQETQYF

v_call: TRBV5-4
clone_size: few
d_call: TRBD1
j_call: TRBJ2-2
cdr3_nt: TGTGCCAGCAGTTCCCCGACAGGGGCAACCGGGGAGCTGTTTTTT
cdr3_aa: CASSSPTGATGELFF

v_call: TRBV5-1
clone_size: .
d_call: TRBD2
j_call: TRBJ2-1
cdr3_nt: TGCGCCAGCAGTCCCAGCGGGGGGATTAAGGATGAGCAGTTCTTC
cdr3_aa: CASSPSGGIKDEQFF

v_call: TRBV7-2
clone_size: .
d_call: TRBD2
j_call: TRBJ2-5
cdr3_nt: TGTGCCAGCAGCCCTAGCGGGGGGGGAATGTCAGAGACCCAGTACTTC
cdr3_aa: CASSPSGGGMSETQYF

v_call: TRBV19
clone_size: .
d_call: .
j_call: TRBJ1-2
cdr3_nt: TGTGCCAGTAGTATTGAGGACAGCTACTATGGCTACACCTTC
cdr3_aa: CASSIEDSYYGYTF

v_call: TRBV5-5
clone_size: .
d_call: .
j_call: TRBJ1-2
cdr3_nt: TGTGCCAGCAGCTCCAGCGGGGCCCGGAACTATGGCTACACCTTC
cdr3_aa: CASSSSGARNYGYTF